This TCR beta chain originates from a study of T cell responses to AZD1222 COVID-19 vaccine. Study findings and constraints: Mostly white British, mostly female donors; authors suggested clonal diversity may be underestimated. The number of AZD1222 recipients seropositive at baseline was only five to seven. Spike was spanned by vaccine-associated CD4 TCRs, with dominance at 160-218 and 743-854. Epitopes outside B.1.351 and B.1.1.7 mutated regions reportedly drew nearly half of spike TCRs.

CDR3 length: 15 residues. The protocol was immunoSEQ multiplex PCR, while the TCRdb copy is restricted to in-frame clones and leaves out a portion. The table has about 200,000 clones, around nine tenths seen once. Concerning this clone: Its antigen is unidentified.

The chain links TRBV21-1 to TRBJ2-7; the table's D call of TRBD1 was not tested on the DNA. TRBV21-1 is termed a pseudogene. This TCR was recovered from an adult who received the MenACWY meningococcal vaccine as a control. Sequencing used peripheral blood, obtained 28 days after the second dose of the MenACWY control vaccine. The CDR3 DNA is TGTGCCAGCAGCAAACTAACAGGGTGGCCCTACGAGCAGTACTTC. It codes for CASSKLTGWPYEQYF.